The 8 T cell receptor beta chains listed next were all sequenced from one sample in a study of T cell responses to AZD1222 COVID-19 vaccine. Profiling relied on immunoSEQ multiplex PCR, and the TCRdb table lists in-frame clones only, not all of them. Of about 130,000 clones in the sample, approximately 80% were seen once. The sample was peripheral blood, taken on day 0 of AZD1222 vaccination. These receptors were collected from an adult in good health.

The gene calls are TRBV5-6 and TRBJ1-2, with D uncertain. Looked up from germline, CDR1 is SGHDT and CDR2 is YYEEEE. The ends were cut back, 6 bases at V and 1 base at J, with 16 bases in the middle. The CDR3 is 15 amino acids. The CDR3 sequence is CASTFFSRINYGYTF. Here the CDR3 DNA reads TGTGCCAGCACCTTCTTTTCCAGGATTAACTATGGCTACACCTTC.

The chain employs TRBV27 and TRBJ1-1; TRBD1 agrees at 7 bases. After removal of 5 bases from V and 5 bases from J, the junction contained 8 bases not matched to a gene. Per germline, CDR1 MNHEY and CDR2 SMNVEV (reference sequence). CDR3 length equals 14 residues. This CDR3 reads CASSRNRGGTEAFF. The CDR3 DNA is TGTGCCAGCAGTCGAAACAGGGGAGGGACTGAAGCTTTCTTT.

The rearrangement joins TRBV27 to TRBJ2-7; 7 bases are shared with TRBD1. CDR3 length: 15 residues. The junction had 7 bases not matched to a gene; V was cut back by 0 bases and J by 5 bases. Per the germline V gene, CDR1 is MNHEY and CDR2 is SMNVEV (reference sequence). For the CDR3, the DNA is TGTGCCAGCAGTTTATCTTACAGGGGTCGGGACGAGCAGTACTTC. This encodes CASSLSYRGRDEQYF.

The V gene is TRBV6-5, the J gene TRBJ1-6; D remains unclear. V lost 8 bases and J 5 bases, leaving 16 bases between the germline ends. The CDR3 covers 15 residues. Germline V CDR1 and CDR2: MNHEY, SVGAGI. CDR3 residues: CASVRSLPHNSPLHF. As DNA, the CDR3 is TGTGCCAGCGTCAGGAGCTTACCTCATAATTCACCCCTCCACTTT.

The genes are TRBV27 and TRBJ1-2, with 8 bases matching TRBD1. V lost 5 bases to trimming and J lost 6 bases; unmatched junction nucleotides: 11. Germline loops: CDR1 MNHEY, CDR2 SMNVEV (reference sequence). The CDR3 is 15 amino acids. Written as DNA, the CDR3 is TGTGCCAGCAGTACCGGACAGGGAAGTATCAATGGCTACACCTTC. This gives the protein CASSTGQGSINGYTF.

This clone occurred once. The genes are TRBV18 and TRBJ1-1; TRBD1 is a possible D gene (5 bases). This CDR3 is built from 14 residues. Germline V CDR1 and CDR2: KGHSH, LQKENI. V lost 3 bases and J 11 bases, leaving 19 bases between the germline ends. The CDR3 bases are TGTGCCAGCTCACCTGGGGAGGGGTTCGAGATGGCTTTCTTT. It encodes CASSPGEGFEMAFF.

The chain joins TRBV11-2 to TRBJ1-4; TRBD1 is a possible D gene (5 bases). V lost 1 base and J 7 bases, leaving 13 bases between the germline ends. Germline CDR1 SGHAT, CDR2 FQNNGV. CDR3 length: 15 amino acids. The CDR3 here is CASSLVSGRGEKLFF. The CDR3 coding sequence is TGTGCCAGCAGCTTAGTGTCAGGGAGGGGTGAAAAACTGTTTTTT.

V gene TRBV28 combines with J gene TRBJ1-2; D is perhaps TRBD1 (6 bases). The V and J ends lost 6 bases and 4 bases respectively, with 21 bases between them. The CDR3 spans 16 residues. The V gene's germline CDR1 is MDHEN and CDR2 SYDVKM. CDR3 DNA sequence: TGTGCCAGCAGCAGAGACAACAGGGTCCCCATCTATGGCTACACCTTC. Its translation: CASSRDNRVPIYGYTF.